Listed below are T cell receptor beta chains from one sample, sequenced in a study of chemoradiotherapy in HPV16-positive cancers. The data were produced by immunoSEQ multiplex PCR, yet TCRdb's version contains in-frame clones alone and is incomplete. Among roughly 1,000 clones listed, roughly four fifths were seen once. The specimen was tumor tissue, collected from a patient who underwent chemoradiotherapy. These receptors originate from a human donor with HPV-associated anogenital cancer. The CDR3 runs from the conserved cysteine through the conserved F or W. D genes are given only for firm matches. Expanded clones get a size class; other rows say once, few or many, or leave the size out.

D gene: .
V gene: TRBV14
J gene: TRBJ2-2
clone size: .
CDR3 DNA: TGTGCCAGCAGCCTCAGGGGGGTGTACACCGGGGAGCTGTTTTTT
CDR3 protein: CASSLRGVYTGELFF

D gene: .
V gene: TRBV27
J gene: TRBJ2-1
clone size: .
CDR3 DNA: TGTGCCAGCAGGCGGTCGAAGGGTGAGCAGTTCTTC
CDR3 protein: CASRRSKGEQFF

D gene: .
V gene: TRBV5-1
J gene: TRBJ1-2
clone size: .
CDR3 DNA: TGCGCCAGCGGCTCCGGACAGCGGATCTCTAACTATGGCTACACCTTC
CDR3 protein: CASGSGQRISNYGYTF

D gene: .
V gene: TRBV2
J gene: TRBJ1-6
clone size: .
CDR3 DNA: TGTGCCAGCAGCCAAGAGACGCAAGGCAATTCACCCCTCCACTTT
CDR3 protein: CASSQETQGNSPLHF

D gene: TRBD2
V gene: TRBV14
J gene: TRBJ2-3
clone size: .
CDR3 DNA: TGTGCCAGCAGAAGGAGCGGGAGAGGAGATACGCAGTATTTT
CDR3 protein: CASRRSGRGDTQYF

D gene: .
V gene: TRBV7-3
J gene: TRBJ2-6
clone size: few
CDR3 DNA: TGTGCCAGCAGCTCGGGTGATGGCTCGGCCAACGTCCTGACTTTC
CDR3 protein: CASSSGDGSANVLTF

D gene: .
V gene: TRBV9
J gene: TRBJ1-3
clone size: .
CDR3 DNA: TGTGCCAGCAGCGTAGTGGAGGGGAGCTCTGGAAACACCATATATTTT
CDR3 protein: CASSVVEGSSGNTIYF

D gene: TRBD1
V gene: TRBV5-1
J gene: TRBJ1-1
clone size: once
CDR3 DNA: TGCGCCAGCAGCCCGGGACAGGGGTTCACTGAAGCTTTCTTT
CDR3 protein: CASSPGQGFTEAFF

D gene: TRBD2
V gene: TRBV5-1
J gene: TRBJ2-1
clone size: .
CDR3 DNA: TGCGCCAGCAGTGATCTAGCGGGAGTAACGAATGAGCAGTTCTTC
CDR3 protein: CASSDLAGVTNEQFF

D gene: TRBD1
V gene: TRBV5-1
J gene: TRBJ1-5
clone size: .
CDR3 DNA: TGCGCCAGCAGCCTCGGGACAGGCGTAAATCAGCCCCAGCATTTT
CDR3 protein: CASSLGTGVNQPQHF

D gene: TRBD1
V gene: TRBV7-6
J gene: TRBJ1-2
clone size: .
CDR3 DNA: TGTGCCAGCAGCCGGGACAGAAACTATGGCTACACCTTC
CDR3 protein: CASSRDRNYGYTF

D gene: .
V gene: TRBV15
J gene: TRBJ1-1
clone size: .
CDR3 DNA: TGTGCCACCAGCAGAGAAACCAGGGGACCTGAAGCTTTCTTT
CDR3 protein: CATSRETRGPEAFF

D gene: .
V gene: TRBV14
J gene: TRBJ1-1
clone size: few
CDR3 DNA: TGTGCCAGCAGCCAAGTTGGGAGGTCCACTGAAGCTTTCTTT
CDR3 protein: CASSQVGRSTEAFF

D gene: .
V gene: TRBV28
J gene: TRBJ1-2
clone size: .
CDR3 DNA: TGTGCCAGCAGTTTACCGGGACAAGGAGCTAACTATGGCTACACCTTC
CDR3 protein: CASSLPGQGANYGYTF

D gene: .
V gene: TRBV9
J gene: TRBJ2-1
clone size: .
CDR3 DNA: TGTGCCAGCAGCGTATCCGATGAGCAGTTCTTC
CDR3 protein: CASSVSDEQFF

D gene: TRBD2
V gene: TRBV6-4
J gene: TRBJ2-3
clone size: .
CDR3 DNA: TGTGCCAGCAGTGAAGGGACTAGCGGGAGCATGGCAGATACGCAGTATTTT
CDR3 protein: CASSEGTSGSMADTQYF

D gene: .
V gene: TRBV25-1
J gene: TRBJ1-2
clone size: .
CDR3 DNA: TGTGCCAGCAGTTCAGGGCAGGCTTGGGACTATGGCTACACCTTC
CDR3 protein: CASSSGQAWDYGYTF

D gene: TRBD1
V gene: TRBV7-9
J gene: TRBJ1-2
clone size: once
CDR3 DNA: TGTGCCAGCAGCTTAGTTCCGACAGGGGGATATGGCTACACCTTC
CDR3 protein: CASSLVPTGGYGYTF

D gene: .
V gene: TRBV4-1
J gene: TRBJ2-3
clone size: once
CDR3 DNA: TGCGCCAGCAGCCAAGATTGGTCCCGGCGGGGGCTCACCTGGGGCACAGATACGCAGTATTTT
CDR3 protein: CASSQDWSRRGLTWGTDTQYF

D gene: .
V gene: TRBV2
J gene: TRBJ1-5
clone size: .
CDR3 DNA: TGTGCCAGCAAAGGGACCCCGAGCAATCAGCCCCAGCATTTT
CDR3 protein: CASKGTPSNQPQHF

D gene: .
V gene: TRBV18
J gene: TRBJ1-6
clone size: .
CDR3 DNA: TGTGCCAGCTCACCTCAGGGAGAGAGCTCCTATAATTCACCCCTCCACTTT
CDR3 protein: CASSPQGESSYNSPLHF

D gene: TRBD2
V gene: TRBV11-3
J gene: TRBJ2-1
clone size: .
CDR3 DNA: TGTGCCAGCAGCTTTAGCGGGCTTTCATACAATGAGCAGTTCTTC
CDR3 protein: CASSFSGLSYNEQFF

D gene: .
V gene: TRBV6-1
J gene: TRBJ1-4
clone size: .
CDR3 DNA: TGTGCCAGCAGTGAAGGAGGGGGGCATGGTGAAAAACTGTTTTTT
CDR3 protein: CASSEGGGHGEKLFF

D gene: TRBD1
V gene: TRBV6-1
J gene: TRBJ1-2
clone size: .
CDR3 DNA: TGTGCCAGCAGTGAAAAACAGGGGGCCAGAGATGGCTACACCTTC
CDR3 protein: CASSEKQGARDGYTF

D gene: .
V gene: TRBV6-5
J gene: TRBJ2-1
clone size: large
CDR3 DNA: TGTGCCAGCAGTTACTCGACCGAGCAGTTCTTC
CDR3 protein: CASSYSTEQFF

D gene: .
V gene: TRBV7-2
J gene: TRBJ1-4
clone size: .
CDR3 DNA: TGTGCCAGCAGCCCGTTCGGACAGATGGGTCGACTGTTTTTT
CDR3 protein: CASSPFGQMGRLFF

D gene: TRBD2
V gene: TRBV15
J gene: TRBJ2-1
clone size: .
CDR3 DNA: TGTGCCACCAGCAGTCCAGCGGGGGGGTACAATGAGCAGTTCTTC
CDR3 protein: CATSSPAGGYNEQFF

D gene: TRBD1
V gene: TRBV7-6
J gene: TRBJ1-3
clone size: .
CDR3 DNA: TGTGCCAGCAGCTCGCCTGGGTGGGGACAGGGGGCTCCCTGCTCTGGAAACACCATATATTTT
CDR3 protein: CASSSPGWGQGAPCSGNTIYF

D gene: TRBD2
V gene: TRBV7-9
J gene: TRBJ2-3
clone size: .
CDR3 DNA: TGTGCCAGCAGCTGGGGCGGGAGTGCAGCAGATACGCAGTATTTT
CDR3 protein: CASSWGGSAADTQYF

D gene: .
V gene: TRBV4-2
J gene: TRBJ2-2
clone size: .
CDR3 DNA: TGTGCCAGCAGCCAAGTAGGTACAAGGAACACCGGGGAGCTGTTTTTT
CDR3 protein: CASSQVGTRNTGELFF

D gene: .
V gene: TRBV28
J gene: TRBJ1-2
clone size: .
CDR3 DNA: TGTGCCAGCAGTTTGAGGGCGAGATCTTACTACACCTTC
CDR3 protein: CASSLRARSYYTF

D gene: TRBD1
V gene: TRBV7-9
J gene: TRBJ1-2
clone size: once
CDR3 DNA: TGTGCCAGCAGCTCCCTCGACAGGGTTGAATCGGGCTACACCTTC
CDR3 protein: CASSSLDRVESGYTF

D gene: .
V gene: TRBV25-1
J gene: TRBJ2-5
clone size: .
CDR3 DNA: TGTGCCAGCAGTGAACAGGGCTCGGAGACCCAGTACTTC
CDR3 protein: CASSEQGSETQYF

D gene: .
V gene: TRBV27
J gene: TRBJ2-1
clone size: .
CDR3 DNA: TGTGCCAGCATCCCCCTGTGCCCTCAGAGGTCCTACAATGAGCAGTTCTTC
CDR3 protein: CASIPLCPQRSYNEQFF

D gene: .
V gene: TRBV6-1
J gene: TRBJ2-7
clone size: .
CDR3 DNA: TGTGCCAGCAGTGAAGGCACTATTCCCCCGCGCGAGCAGTACTTC
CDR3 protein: CASSEGTIPPREQYF

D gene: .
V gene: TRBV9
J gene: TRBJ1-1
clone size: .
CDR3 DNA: TGTGCCAGCAGCGTGGCACAGGGTGGGGGAGCTTTCTTT
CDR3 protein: CASSVAQGGGAFF

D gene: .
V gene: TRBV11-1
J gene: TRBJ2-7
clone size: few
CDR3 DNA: TGTGCCAGCAGCCTCATCGGGGGTAGTGGCGAGCAGTACTTC
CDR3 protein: CASSLIGGSGEQYF

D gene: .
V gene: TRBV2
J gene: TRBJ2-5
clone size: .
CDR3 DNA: TGTGCCAGCAGTTCACTTGGAGAGACCCAGTACTTC
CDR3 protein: CASSSLGETQYF

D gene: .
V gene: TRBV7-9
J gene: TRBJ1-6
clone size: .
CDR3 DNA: TGTGCCAGCAGCTTAGAGGGTTTATATTCACCCCTCCACTTT
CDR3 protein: CASSLEGLYSPLHF

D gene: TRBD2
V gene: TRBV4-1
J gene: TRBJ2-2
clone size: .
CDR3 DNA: TGCGCCAGCAGCCAGGGACTAAGAGAGGTGACCGGGGAGCTGTTTTTT
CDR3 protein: CASSQGLREVTGELFF

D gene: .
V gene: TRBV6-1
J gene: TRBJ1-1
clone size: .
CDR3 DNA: TGTGCCAGCAGTGAACCAGGGAGGAACACTGAAGCTTTCTTT
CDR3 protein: CASSEPGRNTEAFF

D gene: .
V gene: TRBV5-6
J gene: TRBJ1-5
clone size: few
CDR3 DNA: TGTGCCAGCAGCTTGTGGGGGCTACGGGGGAGCAATCAGCCCCAGCATTTT
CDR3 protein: CASSLWGLRGSNQPQHF

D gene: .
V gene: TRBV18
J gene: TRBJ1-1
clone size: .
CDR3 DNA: TGTGCCAGCTCACCACGAGGCGGAGACACTGAAGCTTTCTTT
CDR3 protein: CASSPRGGDTEAFF

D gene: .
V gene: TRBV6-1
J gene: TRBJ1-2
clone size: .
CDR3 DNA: TGTGCCAGCAGTGAAGTTTGGGTCGGTGGCTACACCTTC
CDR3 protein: CASSEVWVGGYTF

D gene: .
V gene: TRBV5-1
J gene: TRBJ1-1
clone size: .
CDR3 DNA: TGCGCCAGCAGCTTTGGGCCGAACACTGAAGCTTTCTTT
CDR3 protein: CASSFGPNTEAFF

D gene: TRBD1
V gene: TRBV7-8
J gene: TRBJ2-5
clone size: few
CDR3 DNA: TGTGCCAGCAGCGGAGACAGGGGGGAGACCCAGTACTTC
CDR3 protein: CASSGDRGETQYF

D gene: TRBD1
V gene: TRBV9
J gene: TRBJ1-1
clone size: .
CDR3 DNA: TGTGCCAGCAGCGTGGGACAGGGGGCTATGAACACTGAAGCTTTCTTT
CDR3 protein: CASSVGQGAMNTEAFF

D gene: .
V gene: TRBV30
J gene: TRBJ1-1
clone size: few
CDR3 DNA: TGTGCCTGTACGCAAGTGAACACTGAAGCTTTCTTT
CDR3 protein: CACTQVNTEAFF

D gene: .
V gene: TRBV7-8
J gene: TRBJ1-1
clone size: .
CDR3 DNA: TGTGCCAGCAGCTTTGGGTTGGGGCGAATGAACACTGAAGCTTTCTTT
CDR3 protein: CASSFGLGRMNTEAFF

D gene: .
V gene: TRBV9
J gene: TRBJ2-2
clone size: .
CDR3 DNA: TGTGCCAGCCAAGGTCGGGGCGCCGGGGAGCTGTTTTTT
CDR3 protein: CASQGRGAGELFF

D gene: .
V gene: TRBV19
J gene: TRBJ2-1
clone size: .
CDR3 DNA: TGTGCCAGTACCCCCGAGGCGGGTAGACAGCAGTTCTTC
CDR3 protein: CASTPEAGRQQFF

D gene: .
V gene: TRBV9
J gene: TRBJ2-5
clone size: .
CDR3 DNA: TGTGCCAGCAGCGTAGGAGGCACCCAAGAGACCCAGTACTTC
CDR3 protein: CASSVGGTQETQYF

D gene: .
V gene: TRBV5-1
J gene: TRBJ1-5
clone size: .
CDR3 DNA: TGCGCCAGCAGCTTGGTATCGGGGGGAGGACAGCCCCAGCATTTT
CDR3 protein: CASSLVSGGGQPQHF

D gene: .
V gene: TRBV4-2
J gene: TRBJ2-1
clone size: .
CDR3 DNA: TGTGCCAGCAGCCAAGCGGAGGCCGGGGGCAATGAGCAGTTCTTC
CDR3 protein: CASSQAEAGGNEQFF

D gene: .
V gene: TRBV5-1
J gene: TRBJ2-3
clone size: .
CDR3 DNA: TGCGCCAGCAGCAGAGGAGGTGGCACAGATACGCAGTATTTT
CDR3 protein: CASSRGGGTDTQYF

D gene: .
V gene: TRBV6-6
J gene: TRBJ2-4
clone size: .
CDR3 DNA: TGTGCCAGCAGTCCCTCGGGCATTCAGTACTTC
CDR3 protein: CASSPSGIQYF

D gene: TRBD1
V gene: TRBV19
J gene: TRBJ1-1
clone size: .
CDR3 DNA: TGTGCCAGTAGTAAGGTCCTGGGGACAGGGACTGAAGCTTTCTTT
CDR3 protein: CASSKVLGTGTEAFF

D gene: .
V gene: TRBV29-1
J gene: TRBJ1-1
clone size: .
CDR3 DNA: TGCAGCGCCGGACGGGGGACGGGAAACACTGAAGCTTTCTTT
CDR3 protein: CSAGRGTGNTEAFF